This T cell receptor beta chain was sequenced during a study of blood T cell repertoires in COVID-19 (dated by TCRdb to the early 2020s). Study-level background: The collaborator samples originated in the United States, Italy and Spain and spanned the acute and convalescent phases of COVID-19. The prospective study material was composed of cDNA or gDNA derived from T cells, B-cell-depleted T cells, or PBMCs. The repertoires were released in a freely available public database meant as a resource for research on the immune response to SARS-CoV-2. A de-identified subject ID, COVID-19 status, age in years and sex were almost always included in the sample metadata. The samples were drawn from two sources: the first 160 participants of the ongoing ImmuneRACE study, and 1,200 or so subjects contributed by 6 global collaborators. Where HLA class I and class II types were available, the types were taken from metadata supplied by the sample provider, not from assay-based typing. Deeply sampled blood TCRbeta repertoires from subjects exposed to, actively infected with, or recovered from COVID-19 were included in the dataset. Findings and caveats that apply to the study as a whole: The quantity of clinical and demographic metadata differed by source and by participant and was supplied without curation.

Regarding this clone: This receptor's antigen is unknown. Base qualities are missing; no much larger clone stands one base away.

V lost 4 bases and J lost 8 bases, and the count of bases not matched to a germline gene is 9. CDR1 LGHNA and CDR2 YNFKEQ were looked up in the germline V gene. Including cysteine and phenylalanine, the CDR3 has 15 amino acids. The entry retains the CDR3 DNA only, 45 bases that are in frame from base 1. The immunoSEQ Assay, a bias-controlled multiplex PCR, was used to amplify TCRbeta CDR3 regions from genomic DNA. As for the authors' bioinformatics: Nucleated cell counts per sample were estimated from amplification of reference gene primers within the assay. Sequence reads were collapsed and filtered to measure the absolute abundance of every unique TCRbeta CDR3 rearrangement. For each sample, productive Simpson clonality was calculated as the square root of Simpson's diversity index over productive rearrangements. TCRdb limited this immuneACCESS table to in-frame rearrangements with V and J called. A share of clones is missing; checked studies link under half to unresolved V genes, and the rest is unexplained. V, J and clone size are those of that table, while D and trimming were read from the DNA. Within this sample are about 120,000 clones, with 78% of them counted one time only. About 2.3% of the sample is taken by the ten largest.

Collaborating institutions collected whole blood in K2EDTA tubes following their own protocols. For TCRbeta analysis, collaborator samples were shipped as frozen whole blood, as isolated PBMCs, or as DNA extracted from either sample type. The specimen was peripheral blood. The clonotype originates from a man between 65 and 85 years old with acute or convalescent COVID-19. This receptor chain uses TRBV4-2 and TRBJ1-2; 11 bases in the junction line up with TRBD1. CDR3 sequence: CASSLEGQGGYGYTF. The nucleotide sequence reads TGTGCCAGCAGCCTAGAGGGACAGGGGGGTTACGGCTACACCTTC.